Reported below is one T cell receptor (beta chain). The CDR3 length is 13 residues. Trimming stripped 6 bases from V and 2 bases from J, with 10 bases between. CDR1 is ENHRY, CDR2 SYGVKD, per germline. The sample originates from a study of OX40 agonist ivuxolimab in advanced cancers. Turning to the study itself: As their treatment, patients were administered ivuxolimab, an agonistic anti-OX40 (CD134) antibody. Cancers in dose escalation were hepatocellular, melanoma, renal cell and head and neck.

Libraries were prepared by immunoSEQ multiplex PCR; TCRdb keeps only in-frame clonotypes and omits some of them. The table has 35,000 to 45,000 clones, about 79% seen once. The starting material was CD4+ or CD8+ T cells sorted from blood, obtained in a trial of the OX40 agonist ivuxolimab. V usage is TRBV10-3 and J usage is TRBJ2-5, with D unclear. This sequence was found in an adult with an advanced solid tumor such as melanoma, head and neck, liver or kidney cancer. Here the CDR3 reads CAIRTENQETQYF. The CDR3 DNA follows: TGTGCCATCAGAACAGAGAATCAAGAGACCCAGTACTTC.